Below, 15 T cell receptor beta chains from the same sample are listed, as sequenced in a study of blood T cell repertoires in COVID-19. Data came from immunoSEQ multiplex PCR; TCRdb stores just in-frame clones and leaves some out. The sample records more than 250,000 clones, 70% to 90% being singletons. The source material was peripheral blood. The receptors were sampled from a woman aged 25 to 45 who had recovered from COVID-19.

This clone was seen only once. This sequence joins TRBV6-5 and TRBJ1-6, with 9 bases aligning to TRBD1. V lost 10 bases, J lost 7 bases, and 8 bases stayed unmatched. CDR1 MNHEY and CDR2 SVGAGI come from the germline V gene. The CDR3 covers 14 residues. CDR3 amino acids: CATDDRGSNSPLHF. The DNA of the CDR3 is TGTGCCACCGACGACAGGGGGTCAAATTCACCCCTCCACTTT.

The V and J genes are TRBV5-1 and TRBJ2-5; D gene ambiguous. The CDR3 contains 14 residues. The V gene lost 5 bases and the J gene lost 7 bases, with 18 bases spanning the gap. Germline CDR1 and CDR2: SGHRS and YFSETQ. Written as DNA, the CDR3 is TGCGCCAGCAGTCAGATGCAGACCCCGGGGACCCAGTACTTC. Its translation: CASSQMQTPGTQYF.

To note about this clone: Other nucleotide sequences in the sample specify the same CDR3. The V call is TRBV5-1, the J call TRBJ2-7, with TRBD1 identical over 10 bases. This CDR3 spans 14 amino acids. V gave up 0 bases and J gave up 3 bases; unmatched junction bases: 0. Germline V CDR1 and CDR2: SGHRS, YFSETQ. In nucleotides, the CDR3 is TGCGCCAGCAGCTTGGGGGACAGGGGCTACGAGCAGTACTTC. As protein: CASSLGDRGYEQYF.

The V call is TRBV30, the J call TRBJ1-6; unclear D gene. The CDR3 contains 11 residues. Trimming shortened V by 3 bases and J by 14 bases, and 11 bases separated the two germline ends. Per germline, CDR1 GTSNPN and CDR2 SVGIG (reference sequence). CDR3 in DNA: TGTGCCTGGAGGGGCCCCGGGACCCTCCACTTT. Translation: CAWRGPGTLHF. Using reference TRBV30 and TRBJ1-6 for the parts outside the CDR3, the full variable domain is SQTIHQWPATLVQPVGSPLSLECTVEGTSNPNLYWYRQAAGRGLQLLFYSVGIGQISSEVPQNLSASRPQDRQFILSSKKLLLSDSGFYLCAWRGPGTLHFGNGTRLTVT.

This clone was counted once. V and J are TRBV9 and TRBJ2-3, with TRBD1 matching over 9 bases. V was clipped by 7 bases and J by 0 bases; unmatched bases: 3. Germline V gives CDR1 SGDLS, CDR2 YYNGEE. The CDR3 runs to 14 residues. The CDR3 sequence is CASGQGRSTDTQYF. CDR3 nucleotide sequence: TGTGCCAGCGGACAGGGGAGAAGCACAGATACGCAGTATTTT.

The chain uses TRBV7-3 and TRBJ1-1; the D is unclear. Trimming removed 2 bases from V and 11 bases from J, with 15 bases in between. CDR1 and CDR2 (germline): SGHTA, FQGTGA. The CDR3 runs to 13 residues. The CDR3 DNA is TGTGCCAGCAGCTTATCGGTTCTAGCTCCGGCTTTCTTT. Translating gives CASSLSVLAPAFF.

There are a few counts of this clone. The CDR3 reads CASSLGAVQPQHF. CDR3 DNA sequence: TGTGCCAGCAGTTTAGGGGCTGTTCAGCCCCAGCATTTT. The V call is TRBV28, the J call TRBJ1-5; possible D gene TRBD1, 5 bases. V lost 2 bases, J lost 6 bases, and 8 bases lay in between. This CDR3 is built from 13 residues. CDR1 and CDR2 from the germline V gene are MDHEN and SYDVKM.

This clone was seen once. The chain couples TRBV10-3 to TRBJ2-7; D possibly corresponds to TRBD1 (7 bases). The germline V gene has CDR1 ENHRY and CDR2 SYGVKD. The CDR3 loop spans 15 amino acids. V lost 1 base, J lost 3 bases, and 13 bases lay in between. CDR3 sequence: CAISELGGQNYEQYF. In DNA, the CDR3 is TGTGCCATCAGTGAGTTGGGGGGACAGAACTACGAGCAGTACTTC.

The chain couples TRBV27 to TRBJ2-3; 7 bases match TRBD1. The CDR3 loop spans 15 amino acids. Trimming removed 2 bases from V and 4 bases from J; junction bases left unmatched: 6. Germline V gene lookup returns CDR1 MNHEY and CDR2 SMNVEV (reference sequence). The CDR3 is CASSLRGGRADTQYF. The CDR3 bases are TGTGCCAGCAGTTTACGAGGGGGCAGGGCAGATACGCAGTATTTT.

This clone is a singleton in its sample. V usage is TRBV4-1 and J usage is TRBJ2-7, with D maybe TRBD1 (6 bases). Germline V CDR1 and CDR2: MGHRA, YSYEKL. V lost 4 bases to trimming and J lost 3 bases, with 16 bases between them. This CDR3 region has 15 residues. CDR3 loop: CASSPVQGRDYEQYF. For the CDR3, the DNA is TGCGCCAGCAGCCCTGTACAGGGACGGGACTACGAGCAGTACTTC.

This chain links TRBV10-3 with TRBJ2-3, with 7 nucleotides matching TRBD1. Germline V gene lookup returns CDR1 ENHRY and CDR2 SYGVKD. J gave up 4 bases and V 4 bases, and 5 bases lay outside the gene matches. The CDR3 contains 14 residues. As DNA, the CDR3 is TGTGCCATCAGTGGACGACAGGGTTCAGATACGCAGTATTTT. Protein: CAISGRQGSDTQYF.

The chain uses TRBV7-2 and TRBJ2-7; 7 bases line up with TRBD1. The germline V gene encodes CDR1 SGHTA and CDR2 FQGNSA. This CDR3 is built from 15 residues. The J segment lost 1 base and the V segment lost 3 bases, leaving 6 bases of the junction unmatched. For the CDR3, the DNA is TGTGCCAGCAGCTTGAGACAGGGTCCATCCTACGAGCAGTACTTC. Translating gives CASSLRQGPSYEQYF.

The chain couples TRBV12-3 or TRBV12-4 to TRBJ1-1; 9 positions match TRBD1. There are 13 residues in the CDR3. V lost 10 bases and J lost 4; bases outside the gene matches: 7. The chain's CDR3 is CATIQGASTEAFF. The CDR3 nucleotides are TGTGCCACGATACAGGGGGCTAGCACTGAAGCTTTCTTT.

This CDR3 reads CASSSGTGGLYTF. In DNA, the CDR3 is TGTGCCAGCAGTTCCGGGACAGGGGGCTTATACACCTTC. The V and J genes are TRBV6-6 and TRBJ1-2, with 12 bases lining up with TRBD1. The V segment lost 4 bases and the J segment 11 bases; nucleotides outside the gene matches: 5. CDR1 is MNHNY and CDR2 is SVGAGI in the germline V gene (reference sequence). The CDR3 has 13 amino acids.

The chain couples TRBV6-6 to TRBJ1-2; perhaps TRBD1 as D (6 bases). This CDR3 region has 14 residues. Germline CDR1 is MNHNY and CDR2 is SVGAGI (reference sequence). Trimming removed 2 bases from V and 8 bases from J, with 15 bases in between. The CDR3 region is CASSYDIYRDGYTF. CDR3 bases: TGTGCCAGCAGTTACGACATATACAGGGACGGCTACACCTTC.